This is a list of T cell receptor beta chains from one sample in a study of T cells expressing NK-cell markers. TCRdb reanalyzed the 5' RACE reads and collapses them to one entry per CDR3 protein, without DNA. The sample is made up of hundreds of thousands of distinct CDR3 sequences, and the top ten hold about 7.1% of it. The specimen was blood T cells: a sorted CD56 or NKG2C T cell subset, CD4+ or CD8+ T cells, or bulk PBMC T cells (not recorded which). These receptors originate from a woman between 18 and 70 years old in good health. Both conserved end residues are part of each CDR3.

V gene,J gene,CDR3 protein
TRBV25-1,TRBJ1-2,CASSPLGANYGYTF
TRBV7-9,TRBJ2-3,CASSPGPSGSTDTQYF
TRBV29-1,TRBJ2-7,CSVLGTSGRVYEQYF
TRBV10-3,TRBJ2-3,CAIGGSTDTQYF
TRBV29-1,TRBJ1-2,CSVGSGTGYGYTF
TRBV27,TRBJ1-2,CASSEGRGGYTF
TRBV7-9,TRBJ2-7,CASSFRDYPYEQYF
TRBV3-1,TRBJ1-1,CASSSGGYTEAFF
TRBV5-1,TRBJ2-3,CASSPLPGTMNIEAQYF
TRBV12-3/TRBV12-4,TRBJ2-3,CASSVVGSTGTQYF
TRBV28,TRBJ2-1,CASSFRLASHEQFF
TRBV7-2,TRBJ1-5,CASSLTSSTYQPQHF
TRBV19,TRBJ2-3,CASSIDWRAELAVGDTQYF
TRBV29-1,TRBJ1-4,CSIAGDRDEKLFF
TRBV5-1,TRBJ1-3,CASSLGQGRTASGNTIYF
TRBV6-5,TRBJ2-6,CASSYTVDSGANVLTF
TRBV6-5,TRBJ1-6,CASSSAPGTGGNSPLHF
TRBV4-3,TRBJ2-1,CASSHGTFNEQFF
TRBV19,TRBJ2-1,CASSRMTGTSGYNEQFF
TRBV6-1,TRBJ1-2,CASRKGPGGSYGYTF
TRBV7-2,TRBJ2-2,CASSSSDPTGELFF
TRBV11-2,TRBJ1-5,CASSADRSNQPQHF
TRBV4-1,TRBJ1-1,CASRQLGSNTEAFF
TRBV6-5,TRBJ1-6,CASSYSEGGNSPLHF
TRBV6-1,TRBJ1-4,CASRSQGARGWSEKLFF
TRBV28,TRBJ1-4,CASRPTGHNEKLFF
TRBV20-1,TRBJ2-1,CSAYRGGTPYNEQFF
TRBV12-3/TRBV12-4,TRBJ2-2,CASSMGLAGPTGELFF
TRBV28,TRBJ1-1,CASSEPRSRWNTEAFF
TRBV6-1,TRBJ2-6,CASSENRGAASGANVLTF
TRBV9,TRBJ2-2,CASSVSGSDTGELFF
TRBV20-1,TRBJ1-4,CSADGGDLGKLFF
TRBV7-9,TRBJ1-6,CASRPDRDLWNSPLHF
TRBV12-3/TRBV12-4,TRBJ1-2,CASSLDRGPALNYGYTF
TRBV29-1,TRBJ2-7,CSVATWTDYEQYF
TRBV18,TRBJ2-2,CASSLQPIPNTGELFF
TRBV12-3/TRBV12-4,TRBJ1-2,CASSPQGFNGYTF
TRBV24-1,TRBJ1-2,CATSDLNRPGYTF
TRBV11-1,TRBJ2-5,CASSLGGDSLETQYF
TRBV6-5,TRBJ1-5,CASSYSWRSNQPQHF
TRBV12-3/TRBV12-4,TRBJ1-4,CASSSYGGKLFF
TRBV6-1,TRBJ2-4,CASSAGQLRAKNIQYF
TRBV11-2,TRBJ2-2,CASSLKNGGAGNTGELFF
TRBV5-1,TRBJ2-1,CASTDTGGTYNEQFF
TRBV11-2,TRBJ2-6,CASSSGQGLLPAGANVLTF
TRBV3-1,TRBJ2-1,CASSHSGLAGGNNEQFF
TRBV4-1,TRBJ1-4,CASSQGPGGPDEKLFF
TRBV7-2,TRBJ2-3,CATLRGVLDTQYF
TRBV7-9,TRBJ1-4,CASSLGPAGDSGEKLFF
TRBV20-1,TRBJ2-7,CSARDYGSAGGPEEQYF
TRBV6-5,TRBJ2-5,CASSYDGEEGGETQYF
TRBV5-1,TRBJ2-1,CASSFRYGASGGAYNEQFF
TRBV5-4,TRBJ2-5,CASSSASGRSQETQYF
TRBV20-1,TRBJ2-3,CSAGRTGTTHTQYF
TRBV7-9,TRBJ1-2,CASTWAGLDGYTF
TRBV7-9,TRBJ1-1,CASSWQGWNTEAFF
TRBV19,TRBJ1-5,CASSQGRADQPQHF
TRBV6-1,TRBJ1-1,CASSRTQVGAERAFF
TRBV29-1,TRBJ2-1,CSVIPGLADNEQFF
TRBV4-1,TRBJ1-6,CASSTGPSSPLHF